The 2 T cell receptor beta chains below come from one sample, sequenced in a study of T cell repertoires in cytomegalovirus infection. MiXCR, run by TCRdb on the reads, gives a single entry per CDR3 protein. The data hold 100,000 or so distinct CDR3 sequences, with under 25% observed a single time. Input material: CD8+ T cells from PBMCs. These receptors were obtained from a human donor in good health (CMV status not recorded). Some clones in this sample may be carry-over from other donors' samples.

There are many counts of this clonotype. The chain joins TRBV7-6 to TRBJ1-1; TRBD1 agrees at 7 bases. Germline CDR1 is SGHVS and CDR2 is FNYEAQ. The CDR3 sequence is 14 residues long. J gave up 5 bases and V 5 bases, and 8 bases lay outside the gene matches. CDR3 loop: CASSPRDRETEAFF. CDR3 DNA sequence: TGTGCCAGCAGCCCCCGAGACAGGGAAACTGAAGCTTTCTTT.

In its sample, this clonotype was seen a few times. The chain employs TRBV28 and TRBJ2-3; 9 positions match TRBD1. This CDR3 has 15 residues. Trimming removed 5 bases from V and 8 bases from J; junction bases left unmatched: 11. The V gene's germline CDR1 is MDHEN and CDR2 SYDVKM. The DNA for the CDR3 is TGTGCCAGCAGTCTACGGACAGGGGTCGGTAGTACGCAGTATTTT. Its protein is CASSLRTGVGSTQYF.